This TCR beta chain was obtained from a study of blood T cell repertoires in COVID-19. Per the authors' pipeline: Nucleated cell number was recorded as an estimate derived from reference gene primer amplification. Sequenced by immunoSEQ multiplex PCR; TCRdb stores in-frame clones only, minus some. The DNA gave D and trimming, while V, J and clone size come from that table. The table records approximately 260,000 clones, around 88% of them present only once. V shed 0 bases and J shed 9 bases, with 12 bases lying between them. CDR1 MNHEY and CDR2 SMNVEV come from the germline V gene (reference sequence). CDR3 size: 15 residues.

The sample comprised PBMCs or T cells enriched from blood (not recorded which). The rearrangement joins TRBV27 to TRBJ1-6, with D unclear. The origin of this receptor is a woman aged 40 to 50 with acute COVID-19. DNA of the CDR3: TGTGCCAGCAGTTTATCGTCTCCCTCTTTTTCACCCCTCCACTTT. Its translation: CASSLSSPSFSPLHF.